The 17 T cell receptor beta chains below come from one sample, sequenced in a study of CD8+CD57+ T cells in acquired aplastic anemia. Previously, flow cytometry had revealed CD8+CD57+ cell expansion in the patients chosen for sequencing. Genomic DNA acted as the template from which TCR beta VDJ combination and CDR3 sequence profiling were carried out. TCRdb recomputed calls from the reads with MiXCR, one row per CDR3 protein. Among fewer than 200,000 distinct CDR3 sequences listed, around 50% were seen once. Sequenced input: sorted CD4+, CD8+, or CD8+CD57+ T cells (not recorded which) from PBMCs. Receptors were obtained from a human donor with aplastic anemia.

CDR3 protein: CASSFPSGTTDTQYF. As DNA, the CDR3 is TGCGCCAGCAGCTTCCCCAGCGGGACAACAGATACGCAGTATTTT. The genes are TRBV5-1 and TRBJ2-3, with a tentative D call TRBD2 (7 bases). Germline-derived CDR1 and CDR2 are SGHRS and YFSETQ. This CDR3 comprises 15 residues. V lost 2 bases and J lost 3, with 13 bases in between.

This clonotype occurred many times. The chain combines TRBV2 with TRBJ2-7; D is possibly TRBD2 (6 bases). This CDR3 region has 11 residues. Germline assignment: CDR1 SNHLY and CDR2 FYNNEI. V was trimmed by 8 bases and J by 3 bases, leaving 8 bases between them. The CDR3 DNA follows: TGTGCCAGCGGGGGAGGCTACGAGCAGTACTTC. It translates to CASGGGYEQYF.

This clonotype appeared many times. J is TRBJ1-2 and V is TRBV5-1; D gene unclear. CDR3 length: 16 residues. Germline loops: CDR1 SGHRS, CDR2 YFSETQ. V was trimmed by 2 bases and J by 1 base, leaving 15 bases between them. CDR3 residues: CASSFLGTLSNYGYTF. The CDR3 nucleotides are TGCGCCAGCAGCTTCCTGGGTACCTTGAGTAACTATGGCTACACCTTC.

This clonotype was seen many times. In nucleotides, the CDR3 is TGCAGTGCTAGGGGCGGACAGAGCTCTGGAAACACCATATATTTT. Translation gives CSARGGQSSGNTIYF. V gene TRBV20-1 combines with J gene TRBJ1-3; D is perhaps TRBD1 (6 bases). This CDR3 contains 15 residues. The V end was cut by 3 bases, the J end by 0 bases, with 12 bases between. In germline, CDR1 is DFQATT, CDR2 SNEGSKA (reference sequence).

This clonotype was recorded at least ten times. The gene calls are TRBV4-1 and TRBJ2-3, with unresolved D. In germline, CDR1 is MGHRA, CDR2 YSYEKL. The V end lost 4 bases, the J end lost 1 base, and 12 bases lay between the germline ends. The CDR3 sequence is 15 residues long. DNA for the CDR3: TGCGCCAGCAGCCGCACGGCCTCTGGCACAGATACGCAGTATTTT. It yields the protein CASSRTASGTDTQYF.

For this clonotype: A much larger clone sits a single nucleotide away, making a read error possible. This chain uses TRBV7-8 with TRBJ2-7, with a possible D match to TRBD1 (5 bases). Germline V gene lookup returns CDR1 SGHVS and CDR2 FQNEAQ. The CDR3 extends over 12 amino acids. In DNA form, the CDR3 reads TGTGCCGGCAGCTTAGGGGCCCACGAGCAGTACTTC. Protein sequence: CAGSLGAHEQYF.

V gene TRBV20-1 combines with J gene TRBJ1-6, with D possibly matching TRBD1 (5 bases). Per germline, CDR1 DFQATT and CDR2 SNEGSKA (reference sequence). Trimming removed 2 bases from V and 13 bases from J, with 12 bases in between. The CDR3 totals 12 residues. Here the CDR3 reads CSARTTPGPLHF. As DNA, the CDR3 is TGCAGTGCTAGAACGACACCAGGGCCCCTCCACTTT.

This clonotype showed up just a few times. One end of the junction fails to match germline, which may point to a read error. The gene calls are TRBV10-1 and TRBJ1-5, with a tentative D call TRBD1 (5 bases). The CDR3 sequence is 14 residues long. Per the germline V gene, CDR1 is WNHNN and CDR2 is SYGVQD (reference sequence). The CDR3 DNA sequence: TGTGCCAGCAGCGGGGGGTCGAGAGATCAGCCCCAGCATTTT. Protein product: CASSGGSRDQPQHF.

The sample holds a few counts of this clonotype. V usage is TRBV10-3 and J usage is TRBJ2-1; 13 bases line up with TRBD2. The CDR3 is made up of 16 amino acids. CDR1 and CDR2 (germline): ENHRY, SYGVKD. V shed 10 bases and J 9 bases; nucleotides not matched to a gene: 15. CDR3 sequence: CASSKLAGGPGREQFF. In nucleotides, the CDR3 is TGTGCCAGCAGCAAACTAGCGGGGGGGCCCGGACGTGAGCAGTTCTTC.

The chain joins TRBV5-1 to TRBJ2-3; D is perhaps TRBD1 (6 bases). This CDR3 spans 13 amino acids. V lost 1 base and J lost 9, with 12 bases in between. The germline V gene has CDR1 SGHRS and CDR2 YFSETQ. The CDR3 DNA follows: TGCGCCAGCAGCTTGACCGGCAGGGGAACGCAGTATTTT. This codes for CASSLTGRGTQYF. Using reference TRBV5-1 and TRBJ2-3 for the parts outside the CDR3, the full variable domain is KAGVTQTPRYLIKTRGQQVTLSCSPISGHRSVSWYQQTPGQGLQFLFEYFSETQRNKGNFPGRFSGRQFSNSRSEMNVSTLELGDSALYLCASSLTGRGTQYFGPGTRLTVL.

This clonotype showed up just a few times. The genes are TRBV7-7 and TRBJ2-5, with unresolved D. The CDR3 sequence is 13 residues long. V lost 3 bases to trimming and J lost 5 bases, with 10 bases between them. The V gene's germline CDR1 is SSHAT and CDR2 FNYEAQ (reference sequence). CDR3 region: CASSFSDGETQYF. The CDR3 region has the DNA TGTGCCAGCAGCTTTTCTGATGGGGAGACCCAGTACTTC.

Only a few counts were recorded for this clonotype. The chain carries TRBV10-3 and TRBJ2-7, with D perhaps matching TRBD2 (6 bases). The germline V and J ends were trimmed by 6 bases and 0 bases, with 12 bases remaining between them. This CDR3 has 14 residues. Per germline, CDR1 ENHRY and CDR2 SYGVKD. The CDR3 nucleotides read TGTGCCATCAGGGACGGGACTCTCTCCTACGAGCAGTACTTC. It codes for CAIRDGTLSYEQYF.

This clonotype occurred many times. CDR3 region: CASNTGRGYTF. The CDR3 bases are TGTGCCAGCAATACGGGGCGAGGCTACACCTTC. The rearrangement joins TRBV7-9 to TRBJ1-2; D might be TRBD1 (5 bases). Germline CDR1 reads SEHNR; CDR2 reads FQNEAQ (reference sequence). This CDR3 spans 11 amino acids. With 7 bases removed from V and 8 bases from J, the gap between germline ends came to 11 bases.

The genes are TRBV24-1 and TRBJ2-3, with 13 bases identical to TRBD2. The V gene end was trimmed by 4 bases and the J gene end by 4 bases; junction bases not matched to a gene: 13. In germline, CDR1 is KGHDR, CDR2 SFDVKD. This CDR3 spans 19 amino acids. The CDR3 reads CATSDPTSGRAGLADTQYF. The CDR3 DNA reads TGTGCCACCAGTGACCCTACTAGCGGGAGGGCCGGACTCGCAGATACGCAGTATTTT.

This chain connects TRBV2 to TRBJ2-1, with D possibly being TRBD2 (5 bases). Per the germline V gene, CDR1 is SNHLY and CDR2 is FYNNEI. CDR3 size: 15 residues. V gave up 6 bases and J gave up 4 bases, with 16 bases separating them. The CDR3 DNA follows: TGTGCCAGCAGCGACTACCCGCTGACTTACAATGAGCAGTTCTTC. Translated: CASSDYPLTYNEQFF.

This chain joins TRBV25-1 and TRBJ1-5; D call uncertain. Trimming took off 1 base at V and 6 bases at J, with 10 bases between the two ends. The CDR3 consists of 14 residues. Germline CDR1 reads MGHDK; CDR2 reads SYGVNS. CDR3 bases: TGTGCCAGCAGTGAATGGGGAGTTGGTCAGCCCCAGCATTTT. Translated, it gives CASSEWGVGQPQHF.

This rearrangement joins TRBV11-1 to TRBJ2-3, with D possibly being TRBD2 (5 bases). Germline CDR1 SGHAT, CDR2 FQDESV (reference sequence). The CDR3 covers 15 residues. V lost 1 base, J lost 4 bases, and 12 bases lay in between. The CDR3 here is CASSLVVGAADTQYF. The CDR3 DNA reads TGTGCCAGCAGCTTAGTTGTGGGAGCAGCAGATACGCAGTATTTT.